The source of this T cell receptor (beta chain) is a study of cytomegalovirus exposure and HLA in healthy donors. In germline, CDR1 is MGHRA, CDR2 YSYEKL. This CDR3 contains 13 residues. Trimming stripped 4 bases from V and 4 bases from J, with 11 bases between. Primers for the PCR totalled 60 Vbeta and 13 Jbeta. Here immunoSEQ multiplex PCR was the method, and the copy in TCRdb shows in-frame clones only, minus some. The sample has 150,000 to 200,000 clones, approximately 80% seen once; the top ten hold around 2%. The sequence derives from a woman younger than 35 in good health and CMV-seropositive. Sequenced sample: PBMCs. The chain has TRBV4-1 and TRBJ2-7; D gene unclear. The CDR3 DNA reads TGCGCCAGCAGCCCAGAGTACAGTTACGAGCAGTACTTC. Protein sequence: CASSPEYSYEQYF.